Listed here are 5 T cell receptor beta chains from one sample, sequenced in a study of OX40 agonist ivuxolimab in advanced cancers. Sequencing was performed with immunoSEQ multiplex PCR; in TCRdb, only in-frame clones are kept and a portion is missing. The sample shows about 80,000 clones, roughly four fifths of them seen only once. The specimen comprised CD4+ or CD8+ T cells sorted from blood, sampled in a trial of the OX40 agonist ivuxolimab. The receptors stem from an adult with an advanced solid tumor such as melanoma, head and neck, liver or kidney cancer.

V and J are TRBV30 and TRBJ2-7; 7 nucleotides agree with TRBD2. Germline CDR1 reads GTSNPN; CDR2 reads SVGIG (reference sequence). This CDR3 has 17 residues. V dropped 1 base and J dropped 2; count of bases not matched to a gene: 14. DNA of the CDR3: TGTGCCTGGAGTGCCCCGCCCCGACTAGCAGTCACCTACGAGCAGTACTTC. Its translation: CAWSAPPRLAVTYEQYF.

As to this clone: A much larger clone differs by one base, so this may be a read error. This sample also contains other DNA sequences that code for the same CDR3. The rearrangement uses TRBV9 and TRBJ2-1, with TRBD2 as a possible D gene (5 bases). The CDR3 runs to 15 residues. Germline V lookup: CDR1 SGDLS, CDR2 YYNGEE. Between the trimmed V and J ends, which lost 0 bases and 2 bases, there was a span of 9 bases. Here the CDR3 reads CASSVAGGPYNEQFF. The DNA for the CDR3 is TGTGCCAGCAGCGTAGCCGGAGGACCCTACAATGAGCAGTTCTTC.

The chain couples TRBV30 to TRBJ1-5, with 7 nucleotides matching TRBD1. This CDR3 comprises 13 residues. Losses at the gene ends were 3 bases for V and 4 bases for J; bases not matched to a gene: 3. CDR1 and CDR2 (germline): GTSNPN, SVGIG (reference sequence). The CDR3 sequence: CAWRTGLNQPQHF. CDR3 coding DNA: TGTGCCTGGAGGACAGGGTTAAATCAGCCCCAGCATTTT.

The rearrangement joins TRBV6-6 to TRBJ2-7; D remains ambiguous. CDR1 is MNHNY and CDR2 is SVGAGI in the germline V gene (reference sequence). V lost 4 bases to trimming and J lost 2 bases, with 12 bases between them. The CDR3 contains 14 residues. The CDR3 DNA follows: TGTGCCAGCAGTTCGCCGAATAGGGCCTACGAGCAGTACTTC. Its translation: CASSSPNRAYEQYF.

The chain joins TRBV5-1 to TRBJ2-2, with D possibly TRBD2 on 5 matching bases. The germline gives CDR1 SGHRS, CDR2 YFSETQ. Trimming left V 6 bases short and J 0 bases short, with 12 bases between. This CDR3 is built from 15 residues. The CDR3 loop reads CASNEAETNTGELFF. The CDR3 DNA reads TGCGCCAGCAATGAAGCGGAGACGAACACCGGGGAGCTGTTTTTT.